This T cell receptor (beta chain) stems from a study of cytomegalovirus exposure and HLA in healthy donors (dated by TCRdb to 2016 to 2017). With respect to the entire study: An earlier analysis of some 600 of the donors reported roughly 300 Gb of sequence data and 95 million to 140 million unique TCR beta sequences obtained from about 180 million T cells. Roughly 300 gigabases of sequencing data and around 80 million unique TCR sequences made up an early release that covered over 550 HLA-typed donors. Of the approximately 400 genotyped donors, over 70% fell in the genetic ancestry cluster associated with self-reported Caucasian donors. The aim of the study was to test whether cataloging public T cell receptors could identify signatures of past pathogen exposure. The study used immunosequencing to profile the T cell repertoires of some 600 subjects and linked those repertoires to cytomegalovirus serostatus. In addition to the first cohort of 666 subjects, a separate validation cohort of 100 to 150 different subjects was used. To predict cytomegalovirus infection status, the study brought together high-throughput TCR immunosequencing, statistical association of individual TCRs with disease status, and machine learning. In a later analysis, previously published TCR beta repertoires from 670 or so donors were re-analyzed and high-resolution HLA genotyping was added so that TCR occurrence patterns could be studied. Rather than drawing on any new phenotypic data, the later analysis identified candidate immune exposures from TCR beta sequences and the way those sequences occurred across donors. In an earlier analysis of 587 of the donors, high-throughput TCR beta sequencing was used to judge whether each TCR beta V gene segment behaved as functional or pseudogenic. Donor age, sex, ethnicity and CMV serostatus were collected together with the repertoire data. A later genetic analysis used genome-wide SNP genotypes for about 65% of the 666 donors, treating that subset as a discovery cohort. All discovery cohort repertoires had been generated on a single sequencing platform. Class I and class II HLA loci were covered by the typing at four-digit resolution. The number of typed donors differed by locus: about 629-630 for A, B, C, DRB1 and DQB1; 500 to 550 for DQA1; fewer than 610 for DPA1; and roughly 450 for DPB1. Several DR-DQ haplotypes were treated as single units for association and clustering because of strong linkage in the cohort. Among over 350 genotyped donors of the cohort, an average of around 240,000 unique TCR beta nucleotide sequences were sequenced per donor, roughly 20% of them non-productive.

The cohort was made up of approximately 670 healthy bone marrow donors. At the time of sampling, every cohort member was nominally healthy, though immune exposures that went unrecorded were likely present. The donor was CMV seropositive and belonged to the group of more than 250 seropositive cohort members. A peripheral blood sample was provided by each donor, and peripheral blood mononuclear cells were used for TCR beta sequencing. The Qiagen DNeasy Blood Extraction Kit was used to extract genomic DNA from the blood cell samples. Results and caveats for the whole study, not just this receptor: In a later analysis, the rate of TCR association differed among HLA loci, with DRB1 alleles having the most associated TCRs and HLA-C alleles having the fewest. Only TCR beta chains were sequenced in this cohort, and the absence of alpha or paired-chain data limited detectable features. A later analysis associated about 18,000 TCR beta sequences with specific HLA alleles at a false discovery rate of 0.05. It was suggested by the authors that the approach could potentially be generalized to other disease states and immunological phenotypes. When HLA alleles, especially DR and DQ, strongly co-occurred, attributing TCR associations to individual alleles was difficult. Three of the identified cytomegalovirus-associated TCR beta chains were confirmed in vitro to be specific for cytomegalovirus antigens. The sequencing pipeline was judged likely to have produced a cluster of highly shared sequence variants as a technical artifact. In an earlier analysis of some 640 of the donors, most TCR beta V segments were observed in productive rearrangements about 87% or about 30% of the time, broadly matching IMGT annotations. In the study, around 150 TCR beta chains were listed as associated with cytomegalovirus. Because counts were too low, under 20 rarely observed V segments, including chromosome 9 orphons, were left out of the earlier analysis of 587 of the donors. The 87-base-pair reads could not distinguish some IMGT-functional V segments, including TRBV6-2 and TRBV6-3, so those segments were excluded. A later analysis found that most CMV-associated TCR beta chains appeared HLA-restricted, with HLA associations seemingly driven largely by CMV exposure. In a later analysis, HLA-associated TCR beta chains showed more clonal expansion and lower generation probabilities than non-associated chains that were equally common. A later genetic analysis associated a missense DCLRE1C variant with V-gene and J-gene trimming of TCR beta chains, and an independent cohort replicated the association. Because some donors lacked HLA typing at each locus, the association tests relied only on the typed subset. The classifier was reported to diagnose cytomegalovirus status with high specificity and sensitivity in both the original cohort and the validation cohort. Most TCR sequences were observed very rarely across donors, whereas some public TCRs were present in many individuals. Immune exposure information for the cohort was limited to CMV serostatus. A further reported finding was that TCR beta sequences accurately predicted the HLA-A and HLA-B alleles for most subjects in the first cohort. A later genetic analysis reported fewer N-insertions in productive TCRs among donors in an Asian-associated ancestry cluster than the roughly 670-donor mean. Correlated functional status among segregating V segments might reflect linkage disequilibrium, but an unknown experimental factor could not be ruled out. A later analysis reported that several top co-occurrence clusters appeared linked to parvovirus B19, influenza, CMV and Epstein-Barr virus. Sequencing depth was assumed to be roughly uniform across donors in the presence/absence analyses, though that assumption may not hold.

Counted from cysteine to phenylalanine, this CDR3 has 14 amino acids. Here the CDR3 DNA is all that survives: 42 bases in frame from base 1. From V the trimming removes 5 bases and from J it removes 2 bases, while the gene matches leave 4 bases of the junction unaccounted for. The germline V gene gives CDR1 as KGHSH and CDR2 as LQKENI. Concerning this clone itself: Its antigen remains unidentified. Base qualities were left out, and no much larger clone turns up one base away.

To prepare the library, the immunoSEQ multiplex PCR assay was applied. For the multiplex PCR, a mixture combining 60 forward primers for TCR Vbeta segments and 13 reverse primers for TCR Jbeta segments was used. The CDR3 region of rearranged TCR beta genes was amplified from genomic DNA with a multiplex PCR assay. The Illumina HiSeq System was used to sequence the amplified TCR beta libraries as 87-base-pair reads. Per the original workflow: A later analysis counted about 80 million unique TCR beta chains across the roughly 700 repertoires, and 9 million to 14 million of these chains were shared by at least two donors. Raw reads were error-corrected and collapsed into unique sequences by a nearest-neighbor algorithm in which closely related sequences were merged to remove PCR and sequencing errors. To assign V, D and J gene segments, CDR3 sequences were aligned to IMGT reference sequences. For a sequence to be retained, at least a six-nucleotide match to both a V gene segment and a J gene segment was required. Rearrangements were called productive when the CDR3 lacked stop codons and stayed in frame with V and J; all others were non-productive. CDR3 was defined by IMGT convention, running from the second conserved V-encoded cysteine to the conserved J-encoded phenylalanine. Sequences without an unambiguous match to a single V gene segment were excluded from the earlier analysis of about 600 of the donors. An earlier analysis of a few hundred of the donors classified V segments as functional when productive rearrangements were above 56.7% and as segregating when the standard deviation between donors was above 5%. To diagnose cytomegalovirus status from the catalog of TCR beta chain sequences, a statistical classification framework was built. In a later analysis, TCR nucleotide sequences were compared against IMGT/GENE-DB human TR gene sequences so that V and J genes could be assigned. In a later analysis, CDR3 sequences and most-parsimonious VDJ recombination scenarios were assigned using the TCRdist pipeline. A later analysis defined each TCR beta chain by its CDR3 amino acid sequence plus V-gene family, and excluded reads lacking a unique V-gene family. To address suspected cross-contamination and a sequencing artifact, a later analysis removed a few hundred highly shared, low-generation-probability nucleotide sequences. In a later analysis, a clonal expansion index was calculated for each public chain from normalized within-repertoire ranks of inferred template counts. In a later analysis, generation probabilities were computed with a VDJ recombination model fitted to out-of-frame rearrangements, and the resulting probabilities were checked against IGoR. In a later analysis, hypergeometric tests were used to score TCR-TCR, TCR-HLA and TCR-CMV co-occurrence, with a repertoire-size bias correction applied to TCR pairs. A later analysis estimated false discovery rates by permuting HLA or CMV assignments 20 times. A later analysis grouped co-occurring TCRs with DBSCAN, adding TCRdist sequence similarity when clustering within HLA-allele-positive subsets. Repertoires with fewer than 30,000 or more than 120,000 public chains were left out of co-occurrence clustering, as were about five repertoires with anomalous nucleotide sharing. Held by TCRdb, this immuneACCESS table contains in-frame sequences only and omits some clones. Under half of the omission traces to an unresolved V gene where checked; the cause of the rest is unknown. The DNA was the basis for D and trimming; V, J and clone size are from that table. Recorded for this sample are 200,000 or so clones; over 65% of them occurred a single time. In total, the top ten clones hold about 2.6% of the sample.

Sequencing was done on a sample of PBMCs. The clonotype originates from a woman aged 45-65 years in good health and CMV-seropositive. The chain joins TRBV18 to TRBJ1-2, with 8 bases in between that match TRBD1. The DNA sequence is given as TGTGCCAGCTCAACGACAGGGGCGAACTATGGCTACACCTTC. Its protein reads: CASSTTGANYGYTF.